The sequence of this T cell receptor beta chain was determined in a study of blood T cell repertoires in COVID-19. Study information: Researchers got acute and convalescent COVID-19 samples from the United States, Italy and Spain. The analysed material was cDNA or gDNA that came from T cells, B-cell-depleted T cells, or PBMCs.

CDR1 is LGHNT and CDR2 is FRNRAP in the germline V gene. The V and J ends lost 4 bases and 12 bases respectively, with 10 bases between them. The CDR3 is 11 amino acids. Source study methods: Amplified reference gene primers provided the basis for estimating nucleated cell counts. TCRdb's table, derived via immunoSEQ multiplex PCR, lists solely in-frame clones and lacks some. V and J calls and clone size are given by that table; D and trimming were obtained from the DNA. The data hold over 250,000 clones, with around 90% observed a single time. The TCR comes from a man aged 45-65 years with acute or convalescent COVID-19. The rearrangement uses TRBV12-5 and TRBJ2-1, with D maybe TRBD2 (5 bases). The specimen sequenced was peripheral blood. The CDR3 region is CASGSLAGQFF. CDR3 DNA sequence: TGTGCTAGTGGTTCCCTAGCAGGGCAGTTCTTC.